This T cell receptor beta chain was recorded in a study of blood T cells in healthy people across ages. Study results and limitations: Naive CD4+ cells and diversity were both higher in long-lived donors than in aged donors. Unsorted PBMCs blocked a conclusive comparison of naive and antigen-experienced cells.

It was with a sample-barcoded 5' primer and a J-beta primer mix that a second PCR of roughly 7 to 11 cycles was run. One entry per CDR3 protein, called by TCRdb with MiXCR from the 5' RACE reads. Of around 710,000 distinct CDR3 sequences in the sample, about 42% were seen once. In its sample, this clonotype was seen many times. Its antigen is not known. This may be a read error: a much more frequent sequence differs by one nucleotide. Trimming removed 5 bases from V and 0 bases from J, with 11 bases in between. This CDR3 region has 14 residues. In germline, CDR1 is SGHTA, CDR2 FQGNSA. The chain links TRBV7-2 to TRBJ2-7; no reliable D call. The sample consisted of blood. The clonotype was recovered from a woman aged 55-70 years in good health. This chain's CDR3 is CASSVARSSYEQYF. CDR3 bases: TGTGCCAGCAGCGTCGCGAGGAGCTCCTACGAGCAGTACTTC.